This TCR beta chain was sequenced for a study of cytomegalovirus exposure and HLA in healthy donors. A single count supports this clone. Primers included in the PCR were 60 Vbeta and 13 Jbeta primers. TCRdb's copy holds only in-frame clones and misses some; the assay was immunoSEQ multiplex PCR. This sample yields 100,000 to 150,000 clones, of which 78% are seen a single time; around 4% belongs to the top ten. CDR3 size: 13 residues. Trimming stripped 3 bases from V and 5 bases from J, with 8 bases between. Per germline, CDR1 SEHNR and CDR2 FQNEAQ (reference sequence). This clonotype originated in a man aged 40-50 years in good health and CMV-seronegative. The chain carries TRBV7-9 and TRBJ1-5, with unresolved D. The material sequenced was PBMCs. In nucleotides, the CDR3 is TGTGCCAGCAGCTTGGGCCAGGATCAGCCCCAGCATTTT. Amino acid sequence: CASSLGQDQPQHF.